Shown below are 31 T cell receptor beta chains from a single sample sequenced in a study of regulatory T cells in long-lasting Graves disease (dated by TCRdb to the early 2020s). Library creation used multiplex PCR. Sequenced on an Illumina HiSeq 4000. To build TCR beta libraries, CDR3 regions were amplified by Arm-PCR using iRepertoire HTBI primers. Clones were called with MiXCR by TCRdb after fastp trimmed the public reads at Q25, and only in-frame beta chains were retained. Rows matching on CDR3 protein sequence are summarized as one entry with the most common DNA and genes. The sample table holds over 350,000 distinct CDR3 sequences, of which around 13% were seen once. More than 15% of the sample lies in the top ten. According to the study, the label for this sample's time point signals: newly diagnosed GD, antithyroid drugs for less than 3 months. For both TCR sequencing and RNA sequencing, RNA was extracted from PBMCs in TRIzol.

The sample also formed part of further work on T cells in Graves' hyperthyroidism and ophthalmopathy.

Material: peripheral blood mononuclear cells (PBMCs), obtained at new diagnosis, from a patient treated with antithyroid drugs. All receptors derive from a woman between 50 and 59 years old with Graves disease. Donor details come from another sample of the same person, matched by shared clones.

On this clonotype: This sequence may be a read error, since a much larger clone differs from it by one base. The chain links TRBV11-2 to TRBJ2-7; maybe TRBD2 (7 bases). Germline CDR1 and CDR2: SGHAT and FQNNGV. The CDR3 is 13 residues long. Trimming removed 1 base at V and 9 bases at J, with 13 bases between. CDR3 region: CASSLGTGGGQYF. Written as DNA, the CDR3 is TGTGCCAGCAGCTTAGGTACGGGGGGCGGGCAGTACTTC.

The chain employs TRBV5-4 and TRBJ1-3, with TRBD1 matching over 7 bases. CDR1 is SGHNT, CDR2 YYREEE, per germline (reference sequence). The V segment lost 1 base and the J segment 4 bases; nucleotides outside the gene matches: 2. The CDR3 contains 14 residues. The DNA of the CDR3 is TGTGCCAGCAGCTTGAGGGGGCCCGGAAACACCATATATTTT. Its protein is CASSLRGPGNTIYF.

The chain employs TRBV5-1 and TRBJ1-5, with D unresolved. Germline V gene sequence: CDR1 SGHRS, CDR2 YFSETQ. The CDR3 covers 15 residues. Trimming took 4 bases from V and 0 from J, leaving 11 bases between them. The CDR3 nucleotides read TGCGCCAGCAGCCCCGGCATTCTTAGCAATCAGCCCCAGCATTTT. It translates to CASSPGILSNQPQHF.

In regard to this clonotype: Just one base apart from a much larger clone, this may be a read error. J is TRBJ2-1 and V is TRBV5-6; the match to TRBD2 covers 11 bases. From germline, CDR1 is SGHDT and CDR2 YYEEEE. Trimming took 8 bases from V and 12 from J; bases not matched to a gene: 13. The CDR3 has 14 residues. The CDR3 DNA follows: TGTGCCAGTACACTAGCGGGAGTACTCCATGTGCAGTTCTTC. Translated: CASTLAGVLHVQFF.

Comment on this clonotype: Germline and junction disagree at one end, which may indicate a read error. This sequence joins TRBV10-3 and TRBJ2-5, with 8 bases identical to TRBD2. CDR1 is ENHRY, CDR2 SYGVKD, per germline. The CDR3 has 16 amino acids. The CDR3 DNA is TGTGCCATCAGTGAGTCGGCGGGGGGCCTCCAAGAGGCCCAGTACTTC. Protein: CAISESAGGLQEAQYF.

Many counts were recorded for this clonotype. The chain uses TRBV5-1 and TRBJ2-1; 9 bases align to TRBD2. V shed 0 bases and J 7 bases; nucleotides not matched to a gene: 11. The CDR3 sequence is 17 residues long. Germline CDR1 SGHRS, CDR2 YFSETQ. The CDR3 reads CASSLEKTSGLLNEQFF. The DNA of the CDR3 is TGCGCCAGCAGCTTGGAGAAGACTAGCGGCCTCCTGAATGAGCAGTTCTTC.

This clonotype was recorded at least ten times. The V and J genes are TRBV6-5 and TRBJ1-2, with D perhaps TRBD1 (5 bases). From germline, CDR1 is MNHEY and CDR2 SVGAGI. CDR3 length: 16 amino acids. V was clipped by 2 bases and J by 7 bases, with 20 bases between them. The CDR3, as DNA: TGTGCCAGCAGTTACGATTGGGGCCGGGCCACAGGTGGCTACACCTTC. Translation: CASSYDWGRATGGYTF.

This clonotype appeared many times. The genes are TRBV2 and TRBJ2-1; D may be TRBD1 or TRBD2 (5 bases each). The germline V gene has CDR1 SNHLY and CDR2 FYNNEI. This CDR3 is built from 14 residues. Trimming removed 4 bases at V and 6 bases at J, with 13 bases between. This chain's CDR3 is CASSAEMGVNEQFF. CDR3 in DNA: TGTGCCAGCAGTGCGGAAATGGGGGTCAATGAGCAGTTCTTC.

This clonotype has a count of ten or more. The gene calls are TRBV11-2 and TRBJ1-2; D is ambiguous. This CDR3 spans 12 amino acids. Germline loops: CDR1 SGHAT, CDR2 FQNNGV. Between the trimmed V and J ends, which lost 3 bases and 4 bases, there was a span of 6 bases. This chain's CDR3 is CASSFEGYGYTF. CDR3 nucleotide sequence: TGTGCCAGCAGCTTTGAAGGCTATGGCTACACCTTC. Based on the CDR3 plus reference TRBV11-2 and TRBJ1-2, the full variable domain is EAGVAQSPRYKIIEKRQSVAFWCNPISGHATLYWYQQILGQGPKLLIQFQNNGVVDDSQLPKDRFSAERLKGVDSTLKIQPAKLEDSAVYLCASSFEGYGYTFGSGTRLTVV.

This clonotype has only a few counts. The chain joins TRBV18 to TRBJ2-1, with D perhaps matching TRBD1 or TRBD2 (5 bases each). The CDR3 is 14 amino acids. Germline CDR1 reads KGHSH; CDR2 reads LQKENI. V lost 5 bases, J lost 7 bases, and 15 bases lay in between. The CDR3 region is CASSGGVTVNEQFF. In nucleotides, the CDR3 is TGTGCCAGCTCAGGGGGAGTTACGGTAAATGAGCAGTTCTTC.

This clonotype occurred many times. The chain couples TRBV7-8 to TRBJ1-4, with 9 bases fitting TRBD1. Trimming cost V 5 bases and J 5 bases; bases outside gene matches: 6. Germline loops: CDR1 SGHVS, CDR2 FQNEAQ. The CDR3 runs to 15 residues. This CDR3 is CASSLLQGANEKLFF. The CDR3 nucleotides are TGTGCCAGCAGCCTCCTACAGGGGGCAAATGAAAAACTGTTTTTT.

There are many counts of this clonotype. The V gene is TRBV29-1, the J gene TRBJ1-5, with D possibly TRBD1 on 6 matching bases. Germline V gene data show CDR1 as SQVTM and CDR2 as ANQGSEA. Trimming took off 3 bases at V and 4 bases at J, with 10 bases between the two ends. This CDR3 has 13 amino acids. The CDR3 DNA sequence: TGCAGCGTTGAGGACAGCCCTAATCAGCCCCAGCATTTT. Protein sequence: CSVEDSPNQPQHF.

There are many counts of this clonotype. This chain connects TRBV29-1 to TRBJ1-2; 9 bases are a match to TRBD1. V shed 6 bases and J 8 bases; nucleotides not matched to a gene: 7. Germline V gene sequence: CDR1 SQVTM, CDR2 ANQGSEA. The CDR3 extends over 12 amino acids. CDR3 protein: CSVGDREWGYTF. As DNA, the CDR3 is TGCAGCGTGGGGGACAGGGAATGGGGCTACACCTTC.

In its sample, this clonotype was seen many times. The chain carries TRBV20-1 and TRBJ2-1; 8 bases line up with TRBD2. The V and J ends lost 6 bases and 9 bases, in that order; junction bases with no gene match: 13. CDR3 length equals 14 residues. The germline CDR1 and CDR2 sequences are DFQATT and SNEGSKA (reference sequence). The CDR3 is CSAIAGTSLSEQFF. The CDR3, as DNA: TGCAGTGCGATAGCCGGGACTAGTCTGAGTGAGCAGTTCTTC.

This clonotype came up many times. The chain uses TRBV10-3 and TRBJ2-7; 7 bases map to TRBD1. The V gene's germline CDR1 is ENHRY and CDR2 SYGVKD. J gave up 0 bases and V 4 bases, and 3 bases lay outside the gene matches. This CDR3 has 14 residues. The CDR3 region has the DNA TGTGCCATCAGTGGGGGACAGAGCTCCTACGAGCAGTACTTC. It translates to CAISGGQSSYEQYF.

Points on this clonotype: A read error may be the cause here, since a much bigger clone is one base away. The gene calls are TRBV5-1 and TRBJ1-6, with 7 bases aligning to TRBD1. This CDR3 comprises 14 residues. CDR1 and CDR2 (germline): SGHRS, YFSETQ. CDR3 residues: CASSLWTGRSPFHF. In nucleotides, the CDR3 is TGCGCCAGCAGCTTATGGACAGGACGGTCACCCTTCCACTTT.

A note on this clonotype: At one end the junction does not follow the germline gene, possibly because of a read error. This chain uses TRBV5-1 with TRBJ2-2; D is possibly TRBD2 (6 bases). CDR1 is SGHRS, CDR2 YFSETQ, per germline. This CDR3 contains 15 residues. The CDR3 DNA reads as TGCGCCAGCAGCTTTGGCGGGACGAACACCGGGGAGCTGATTTTT. Translating it yields CASSFGGTNTGELIF.

This clonotype was recorded a few times. V and J are TRBV9 and TRBJ2-3; D is perhaps TRBD2 (6 bases). The CDR3 has 16 amino acids. Trimming pared 2 bases from V and 0 bases from J, leaving 13 bases between. The germline V gene has CDR1 SGDLS and CDR2 YYNGEE. The CDR3 reads CASSVYDGTSTDTQYF. The CDR3 bases are TGTGCCAGCAGCGTGTACGACGGGACTAGCACAGATACGCAGTATTTT.

The chain has TRBV7-2 and TRBJ2-6; D is possibly TRBD1 (6 bases). This CDR3 is 17 amino acids long. Trimming shortened V by 5 bases and J by 0 bases, and 14 bases separated the two germline ends. Germline CDR1 and CDR2: SGHTA and FQGNSA. In DNA, the CDR3 is TGTGCCAGCAGCGCCGGGACACTAAGCTCTGGGGCCAACGTCCTGACTTTC. Protein sequence: CASSAGTLSSGANVLTF.

About this clonotype itself: A much larger clone sits a single nucleotide away, making a read error possible. The V and J genes are TRBV18 and TRBJ2-5; possible D gene TRBD1, 6 bases. The germline gives CDR1 KGHSH, CDR2 LQKENI. The CDR3 is made up of 15 amino acids. This chain's CDR3 is CASSPKGGPQEAQYF. DNA for the CDR3: TGTGCCAGCTCACCAAAAGGGGGTCCCCAAGAGGCCCAGTACTTC. The full variable domain, completed using reference TRBV18 and TRBJ2-5, is NAGVMQNPRHLVRRRGQEARLRCSPMKGHSHVYWYRQLPEEGLKFMVYLQKENIIDESGMPKERFSAEFPKEGPSILRIQQVVRGDSAAYFCASSPKGGPQEAQYFGPGTRLLVL.

J is TRBJ2-3 and V is TRBV29-1; TRBD2 might be the D (7 bases). Deletions cut 6 bases from V and 5 bases from J, with 15 bases between. Germline CDR1 reads SQVTM; CDR2 reads ANQGSEA. The CDR3 runs to 13 residues. Here the CDR3 DNA reads TGCAGCGTGGATGCGGGGGCACGAGATACGCAGTATTTT. It yields the protein CSVDAGARDTQYF.

At least ten counts were recorded for this clonotype. V and J are TRBV7-8 and TRBJ2-2, with 7 positions matching TRBD2. The CDR3 sequence is 18 residues long. V dropped 5 bases and J dropped 6; count of bases not matched to a gene: 18. CDR1 SGHVS and CDR2 FQNEAQ come from the germline V gene. CDR3 bases: TGTGCCAGCAGCCCGCGTCGGGGCGGGAGCATCGGGGCCGGGGAGCTGTTTTTT. Its protein product is CASSPRRGGSIGAGELFF.

This clonotype was counted at least ten times. This chain uses TRBV18 with TRBJ1-1; the D is unclear. This CDR3 is built from 14 residues. Germline V gives CDR1 KGHSH, CDR2 LQKENI. Trimming took 0 bases from V and 2 from J, leaving 7 bases between them. The CDR3 protein is CASSPPTVNTEAFF. CDR3 DNA: TGTGCCAGCTCACCACCGACGGTAAACACTGAAGCTTTCTTT.

This clonotype has ten or more counts. The chain joins TRBV30 to TRBJ2-7; 7 bases are shared with TRBD1. CDR3 length: 13 amino acids. Germline-derived CDR1 and CDR2 are GTSNPN and SVGIG (reference sequence). The trim removed 1 base at V and 4 bases at J, leaving 4 bases unmatched. CDR3 in DNA: TGTGCCTGGAGTGCAGACAGGGCATACGAGCAGTACTTC. This encodes CAWSADRAYEQYF.

This chain connects TRBV18 to TRBJ1-4; D perhaps matches TRBD1 (6 bases). The CDR3 sequence is 16 residues long. The germline V and J ends were trimmed by 8 bases and 4 bases, with 20 bases remaining between them. The germline CDR1 and CDR2 sequences are KGHSH and LQKENI. CDR3 coding DNA: TGTGCCAGCCCCCCCCGGGTCACAGGGAATAATGAAAAACTGTTTTTT. Translation: CASPPRVTGNNEKLFF. The full variable domain, rest sourced from reference TRBV18 and TRBJ1-4, is NAGVMQNPRHLVRRRGQEARLRCSPMKGHSHVYWYRQLPEEGLKFMVYLQKENIIDESGMPKERFSAEFPKEGPSILRIQQVVRGDSAAYFCASPPRVTGNNEKLFFGSGTQLSVL.

This clonotype showed up just a few times. The V and J genes are TRBV20-1 and TRBJ1-2; D unresolved. The CDR3 is 14 amino acids. Germline values: CDR1 DFQATT, CDR2 SNEGSKA (reference sequence). Trimming removed 3 bases from V and 0 bases from J, with 11 bases in between. The CDR3 bases are TGCAGTGCTAGTCGGCAGGCCCCTAACTATGGCTACACCTTC. Translated, it gives CSASRQAPNYGYTF.

The chain couples TRBV28 to TRBJ1-5, with 7 bases that match TRBD1. The V gene's germline CDR1 is MDHEN and CDR2 SYDVKM. The CDR3 spans 14 residues. J lost 6 bases, V lost 6 bases, and 8 bases had no gene match. This CDR3 is CASRARQGSQPQHF. In nucleotides, the CDR3 is TGTGCCAGCAGGGCACGACAGGGAAGTCAGCCCCAGCATTTT.

This clonotype was seen ten or more times. V usage is TRBV6-1 and J usage is TRBJ2-5, with D perhaps matching TRBD2 (5 bases). Deletions cut 4 bases from V and 0 bases from J, with 9 bases between. The germline CDR1 and CDR2 sequences are MNHNS and SASEGT. The CDR3 loop spans 14 amino acids. The chain's CDR3 is CASSAQRYQETQYF. The CDR3 DNA reads TGTGCCAGCAGTGCCCAGCGGTACCAAGAGACCCAGTACTTC.

V and J are TRBV2 and TRBJ1-5; D is ambiguous. The germline CDR1 and CDR2 sequences are SNHLY and FYNNEI. Deletions cut 7 bases from V and 2 bases from J, with 9 bases between. The length of the CDR3 is 13 residues. CDR3 protein: CASNGLRNQPQHF. CDR3 DNA sequence: TGTGCCAGCAACGGTTTGCGCAATCAGCCCCAGCATTTT.

On this clonotype: Being one base from a much bigger clone, this may be a read error. The chain couples TRBV11-2 to TRBJ2-7; no firm D call. Germline values: CDR1 SGHAT, CDR2 FQNNGV. The CDR3 is 12 residues long. Trimming removed 3 bases from V and 6 bases from J, with 9 bases in between. CDR3 amino acids: CASSFDDCEQYF. DNA of the CDR3: TGTGCCAGCAGCTTCGACGACTGCGAGCAGTACTTC.

The sample holds many counts of this clonotype. The chain couples TRBV11-2 to TRBJ2-1, with D tentatively TRBD2 (6 bases). From germline, CDR1 is SGHAT and CDR2 FQNNGV. CDR3 size: 13 residues. Trimming removed 4 bases at V and 6 bases at J, with 10 bases between. CDR3 bases: TGTGCCAGCAGCTCATGGGAGGCCAATGAGCAGTTCTTC. Encoded protein: CASSSWEANEQFF.